What follows are 8 T cell receptor beta chains derived from one specimen sequenced in a study of identical twins. TCRdb re-called the 5' RACE reads through MiXCR, storing one row per CDR3 protein. The sample includes about 890,000 distinct CDR3 sequences, roughly an eighth of them seen just once. These data are also associated with another study on yellow fever vaccine responses in identical twins.

Material for sequencing was PBMCs. These receptors all come from a woman aged 18-29 years in good health.

This clonotype was picked up many times. V is TRBV12-3 or TRBV12-4 and J is TRBJ2-5; 7 positions match TRBD2. The trim removed 6 bases at V and 4 bases at J, leaving 20 bases unmatched. The CDR3 has 18 amino acids. CDR3 region: CASSTRDYGRGRTETQYF. CDR3 DNA sequence: TGTGCCAGCAGCACCCGGGACTACGGGCGGGGCAGGACAGAGACCCAGTACTTC.

V usage is TRBV7-9 and J usage is TRBJ2-1; 9 nucleotides agree with TRBD2. J gave up 7 bases and V 8 bases, and 3 bases lay outside the gene matches. The CDR3 runs 12 residues. Germline V gives CDR1 SEHNR, CDR2 FQNEAQ (reference sequence). The CDR3, as DNA: TGTGCCAGCGAGGGACTAGCAAATGAGCAGTTCTTC. Its translation: CASEGLANEQFF.

V gene TRBV20-1 combines with J gene TRBJ2-7; maybe TRBD1 (6 bases). The CDR3 has 11 amino acids. V lost 6 bases and J lost 7, with 13 bases in between. Per the germline V gene, CDR1 is DFQATT and CDR2 is SNEGSKA (reference sequence). Here the CDR3 DNA reads TGCAGTGCGAAACAGGGATGGGAGCAGTACGTC. Protein product: CSAKQGWEQYV.

In DNA form, the CDR3 reads TGTGCCAGCAGCCCCCCCGGACTAGCGGGTCGGGGCACAGATACGCAGTATTTT. Its translation is CASSPPGLAGRGTDTQYF. V is TRBV11-2 and J is TRBJ2-3; 11 bases are a match to TRBD2. CDR3 size: 18 residues. The V and J ends lost 5 bases and 1 base, in that order; junction bases with no gene match: 11. Germline V gives CDR1 SGHAT, CDR2 FQNNGV. The full variable domain, completed using reference TRBV11-2 and TRBJ2-3, is EAGVAQSPRYKIIEKRQSVAFWCNPISGHATLYWYQQILGQGPKLLIQFQNNGVVDDSQLPKDRFSAERLKGVDSTLKIQPAKLEDSAVYLCASSPPGLAGRGTDTQYFGPGTRLTVL.

This clonotype showed up just a few times. The rearrangement joins TRBV10-3 to TRBJ2-7, with TRBD2 identical over 8 bases. With 2 bases clipped from V and 0 bases from J, the junction kept 6 bases outside the gene matches. Per germline, CDR1 ENHRY and CDR2 SYGVKD. The length of the CDR3 is 16 residues. The CDR3 DNA sequence: TGTGCCATCAGTGAGCATCGGGCGGGGGGCTCCTACGAGCAGTACGTC. This gives the protein CAISEHRAGGSYEQYV.

V is TRBV2 and J is TRBJ2-7; a weak D match, TRBD2 (6 bases). Per germline, CDR1 SNHLY and CDR2 FYNNEI. This CDR3 has 13 residues. Trimming removed 7 bases from V and 4 bases from J, with 14 bases in between. DNA of the CDR3: TGTGCCAGCACTACCCCTGGAGGGTACGAGCAGTACGTC. This translates into CASTTPGGYEQYV.

This clonotype has a handful of counts. The chain links TRBV19 to TRBJ1-5; D might be TRBD1 (5 bases). Germline lookup yields CDR1 LNHDA and CDR2 SQIVND (reference sequence). CDR3 length: 15 amino acids. V lost 3 bases, J lost 3 bases, and 12 bases lay in between. This CDR3 reads CASSIVQGPNQPQHF. The CDR3 DNA is TGTGCCAGTAGTATTGTTCAGGGTCCCAATCAGCCCCAGCATTTT.

This chain links TRBV20-1 with TRBJ2-1; TRBD2 agrees at 11 bases. CDR1 and CDR2 (germline): DFQATT, SNEGSKA (reference sequence). This CDR3 region has 19 residues. V shed 0 bases, J shed 0 bases, and the junction held 10 bases outside the gene matches. The DNA for the CDR3 is TGCAGTGCTAGAGATGTAATAGCGGGAGGGCCCCACTCCTACAATGAGCAGTTCTTC. The encoded protein is CSARDVIAGGPHSYNEQFF.